This TCR beta chain was identified during a study of cytomegalovirus exposure and HLA in healthy donors (dated by TCRdb to between 2016 and 2019). Regarding the complete study: According to a later analysis, the approximately 120 validation repertoires were produced on the same platform as the 666 repertoires of the first cohort. The study aimed to test whether cataloging public T cell receptors could reveal signatures of past pathogen exposure. To predict cytomegalovirus infection status, the study brought together high-throughput TCR immunosequencing, statistical association of individual TCRs with disease status, and machine learning. Besides the first cohort of roughly 660 subjects, a separate validation cohort made up of over 95 different subjects was used. Study-wide conclusions, independent of this receptor: Of the cluster scores, roughly 93% were above 0 in a later analysis, which found that TCRs clustered in the first cohort also tended to co-occur in the 130 or so validation repertoires. A later analysis lacked HLA typing for the validation cohort, so it scored co-occurrence in that cohort across all 110 or so repertoires. In both the original and validation cohorts, the classifier was reported to diagnose cytomegalovirus status with high specificity and sensitivity. In vitro tests confirmed that a few of the cytomegalovirus-associated TCR beta chains recognize cytomegalovirus antigens. According to the authors, the approach could potentially be generalized to other disease states and immunological phenotypes. Most TCR sequences were observed very rarely across donors, whereas some public TCRs were present in many individuals. A total of roughly 160 TCR beta chains were listed by the study as associated with cytomegalovirus.

Preparation of the library involved the immunoSEQ multiplex PCR assay. In the authors' own workflow: A statistical classification framework was developed to diagnose cytomegalovirus status using the catalog of TCR beta chain sequences. The table was pulled from immuneACCESS by TCRdb, which kept in-frame rearrangements only. Such tables lose some clones; where checked, under half of the loss comes from unresolved V genes, and the rest has no known cause. V and J calls and clone size are those listed in that table; D and trimming were worked out from the DNA. Counted in this sample were fewer than 200,000 clones; roughly 85% of them appeared once. Together, the top ten hold 16% of the sample. Donors formed part of the validation cohort, which comprised some 120 subjects and was distinct from the first cohort of several hundred subjects. V and J lose 4 bases and 7 bases, and a span of 11 bases separates them. CDR1 and CDR2 are read off the germline V gene as MGHDK and SYGVNS. Reading from cysteine to phenylalanine, the CDR3 counts 12 amino acids. Only the CDR3 part of the read is kept: 36 bases, read in frame from the first base.

As to this clone: The clone's antigen remains unknown. No much larger clonotype is one base removed from it; base qualities were not supplied.

The sequence joins TRBV25-1 to TRBJ2-7; there is no confident call for the D gene. The sequenced sample was PBMCs. This TCR was recovered from a man in his late teens or twenties in good health and CMV-seropositive. The CDR3 has the sequence CASSGPSGEQYF. The nucleotide sequence is TGTGCCAGCAGTGGCCCCTCCGGGGAGCAGTACTTC.